This TCR beta chain was recorded in a study of blood T cells in healthy people across ages (dated by TCRdb to between 2014 and 2017). Context from the whole study: Template switching captured roughly one uniquely barcoded TCR beta cDNA molecule per two T cells in model experiments. Four age groups were formed from the donors: young (average 16 years), middle-aged (approximately 40), aged (more than 55) and long-lived (roughly 81). To track age-related changes in TCR beta repertoire diversity, the study relied on deep sequencing normalized with unique cDNA molecular identifiers. Two additional independent replicas of 1 million unique cDNA reads from the same blood draw were analyzed for two donors (one aged 18 to 30 and one aged 80 or older). To avoid experimental bias, donors of different ages were distributed randomly across sequencing lanes. Beyond this particular receptor, the publication reports: The percentage of naive T cells measured by flow cytometry correlated strongly with observed TCR beta diversity. Estimates of total diversity from one million sequenced T cells were regarded as lower bounds and underestimates. Compared with the aged group, the long-lived group had more naive CD4+ T cells, fewer expanded clones and increased TCR diversity, a pattern suggesting age selection. Because profiling used bulk unsorted PBMCs, naive and antigen-experienced compartments could not be compared conclusively. Donor CMV infection status was unknown, potentially confounding age-related changes in expanded clonotypes. Observed TCR beta diversity per million T cells fell roughly linearly with age, and a significant reduction was already apparent by age around 40.

Trimming costs V 2 bases and J 4 bases, and their ends lie 9 bases apart. The CDR3 covers 13 residues, taking in both the cysteine and the phenylalanine. The entry retains the CDR3 DNA only, 39 bases that are in frame from base 1. CDR1 and CDR2, looked up from the germline V gene, are MNHNS and SASEGT. Libraries were built with 5' RACE. The instrument was an Illumina HiSeq 2500. The second PCR ran for roughly 7 to 11 cycles and used a J-beta primer mix along with a sample-barcoded 5' primer. A template-switch 5' adaptor carrying 12 random nucleotides introduced a unique molecular identifier onto each TCR beta cDNA molecule. Each sample yielded at least 2.5 million CDR3-containing paired-end reads. All of the RNA was converted into first-strand cDNA using the Mint cDNA synthesis kit, with a TRBC-specific oligonucleotide serving as the primer. Following uracil-DNA glycosylase treatment, all cDNA underwent a first 18-cycle PCR with the universal primers M1SS and BC2_uni_R. Turning to the authors' computational methods: For normalization, 1 million high-quality reads, each with a distinct molecular identifier, were randomly selected from each sample. Reads with shared molecular identifiers were discarded instead of being binned into consensus sequences. MiTCR, with a Q25 quality threshold and the strictest error-elimination algorithm, was used for CDR3 identification, clonotype clustering and error correction. Lower-bound total TCR beta diversity was estimated with a nonparametric unseen species model using Euler transformation. TCRdb reran the public reads through fastp at Q25 and MiXCR, keeping productive beta chains. Rows matching on CDR3 protein sequence are summarized as one entry with the most common DNA and genes. The V and J calls and clone size come from TCRdb's table, not from the authors' own analysis. The sample data list 630,000 or so distinct CDR3 sequences, and about 30% of these were observed just once. Jointly, the top ten make up roughly 15% of the sample.

The donors were roughly 40 Caucasian individuals from Russia, aged about 6 to 100 years, who were systemically healthy. Each donor gave 8 to 10 milliliters of peripheral blood, drawn into EDTA-treated Vacutainer tubes. Ficoll-Paque density-gradient centrifugation was used to isolate PBMCs, with at least 7 million per sample. Trizol reagent was used to extract total RNA from the PBMCs, yielding at least 6 micrograms per sample. For every donor, an aliquot of PBMCs went through flow cytometry to measure the percentages of naive CD45RAhigh/CD27high T cells. This clonotype was seen at least ten times. Its specific antigen is unknown. Base-call qualities are not available, and no considerably larger clone is one nucleotide away.

The chain links TRBV6-1 with TRBJ2-7, with no reliable assignment of the D segment. This TCR was sampled from a woman older than 75 in good health. Donor details come from another sample of the same person, matched by shared clones. The sequenced sample consisted of blood. Read as DNA, the sequence is TGTGCCAGCAGTGAATCTTGGTTATACGAGCAGTACTTC. Translated, it reads CASSESWLYEQYF.